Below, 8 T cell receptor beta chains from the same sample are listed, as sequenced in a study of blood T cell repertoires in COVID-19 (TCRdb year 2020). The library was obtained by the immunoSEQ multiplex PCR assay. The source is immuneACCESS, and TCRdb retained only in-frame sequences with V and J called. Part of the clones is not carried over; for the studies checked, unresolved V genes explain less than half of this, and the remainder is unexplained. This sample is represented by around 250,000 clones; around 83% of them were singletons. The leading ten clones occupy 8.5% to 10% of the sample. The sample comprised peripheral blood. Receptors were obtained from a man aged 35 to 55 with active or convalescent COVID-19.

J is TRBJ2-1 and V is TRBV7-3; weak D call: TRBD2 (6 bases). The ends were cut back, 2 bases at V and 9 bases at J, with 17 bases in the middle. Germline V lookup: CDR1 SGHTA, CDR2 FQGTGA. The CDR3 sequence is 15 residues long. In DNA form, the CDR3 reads TGTGCCAGCAGCTTATGGGCCGGGAGCAATATTGAGCAGTTCTTC. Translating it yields CASSLWAGSNIEQFF.

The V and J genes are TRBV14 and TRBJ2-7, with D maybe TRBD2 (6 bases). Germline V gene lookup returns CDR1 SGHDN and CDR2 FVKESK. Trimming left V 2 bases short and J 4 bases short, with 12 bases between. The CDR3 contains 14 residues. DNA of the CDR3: TGTGCCAGCAGCCAATCGGGACTGAATTACGAGCAGTACTTC. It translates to CASSQSGLNYEQYF. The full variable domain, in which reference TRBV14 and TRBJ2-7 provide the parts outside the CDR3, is EAGVTQFPSHSVIEKGQTVTLRCDPISGHDNLYWYRRVMGKEIKFLLHFVKESKQDESGMPNNRFLAERTGGTYSTLKVQPAELEDSGVYFCASSQSGLNYEQYFGPGTRLTVT.

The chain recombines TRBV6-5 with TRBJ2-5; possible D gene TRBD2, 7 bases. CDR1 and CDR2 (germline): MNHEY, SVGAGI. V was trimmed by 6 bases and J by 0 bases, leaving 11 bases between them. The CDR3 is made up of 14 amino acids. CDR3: CASSAGADQETQYF. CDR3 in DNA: TGTGCCAGCAGCGCGGGGGCGGACCAAGAGACCCAGTACTTC.

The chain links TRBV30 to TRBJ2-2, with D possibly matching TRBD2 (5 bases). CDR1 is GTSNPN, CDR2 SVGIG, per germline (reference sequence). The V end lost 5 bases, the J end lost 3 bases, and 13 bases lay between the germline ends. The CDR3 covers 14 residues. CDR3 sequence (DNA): TGTGCCTGGTTCCCGGGGAAACACACCGGGGAGCTGTTTTTT. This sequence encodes CAWFPGKHTGELFF.

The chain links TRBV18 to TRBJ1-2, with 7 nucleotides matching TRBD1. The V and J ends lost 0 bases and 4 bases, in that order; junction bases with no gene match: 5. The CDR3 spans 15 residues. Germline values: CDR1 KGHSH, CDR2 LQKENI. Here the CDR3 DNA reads TGTGCCAGCTCACCACCTGAAGGGGGCCTCTATGGCTACACCTTC. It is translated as CASSPPEGGLYGYTF.

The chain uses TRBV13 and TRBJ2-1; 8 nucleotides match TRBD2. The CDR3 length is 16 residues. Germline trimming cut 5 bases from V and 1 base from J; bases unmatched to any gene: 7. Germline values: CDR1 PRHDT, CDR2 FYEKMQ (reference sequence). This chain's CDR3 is CASSTVLAESYNEQFF. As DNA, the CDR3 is TGTGCCAGCAGCACGGTACTAGCGGAATCCTACAATGAGCAGTTCTTC.

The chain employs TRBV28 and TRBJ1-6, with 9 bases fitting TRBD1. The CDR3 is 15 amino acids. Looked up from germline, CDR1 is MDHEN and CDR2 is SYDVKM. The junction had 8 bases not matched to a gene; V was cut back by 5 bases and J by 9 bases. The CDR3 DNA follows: TGTGCCAGCAGTACGGGACAGGGTCGAGTTTCACCCCTCCACTTT. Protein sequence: CASSTGQGRVSPLHF.

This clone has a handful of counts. The chain's CDR3 is CASRPDRSYSNQPQHF. CDR3 sequence (DNA): TGTGCCAGCAGACCCGACAGGAGCTATAGCAATCAGCCCCAGCATTTT. The gene calls are TRBV28 and TRBJ1-5; D perhaps matches TRBD1 (6 bases). In germline, CDR1 is MDHEN, CDR2 SYDVKM. Trimming took off 6 bases at V and 0 bases at J, with 15 bases between the two ends. This CDR3 region has 16 residues.